The source of this TCR beta chain is a study of cytomegalovirus exposure and HLA in healthy donors. Per germline, CDR1 SGHRS and CDR2 YFSETQ. This CDR3 comprises 14 residues. V was pared by 0 bases and J by 4 bases, with 2 bases of the junction left unmatched. Primers included in the PCR were 60 Vbeta and 13 Jbeta primers. This table comes from immunoSEQ multiplex PCR, and its TCRdb copy is limited to in-frame clones, with some not included. This table has about 160,000 clones, around 76% appearing once. This clone has just one count. Antigen unknown. Within the sample, other DNA sequences also encode this same CDR3. Points from the study as a whole: Sequencing likely caused a cluster of highly shared sequence variants. By a later analysis, the bulk of CMV-associated TCR beta chains appeared HLA-restricted. Later analysis associated a missense DCLRE1C variant with TCR beta V- and J-gene trimming.

The TCR comes from a female donor in good health and CMV-seronegative. Sample: PBMCs. The chain employs TRBV5-1 and TRBJ2-5, with 8 bases lining up with TRBD1. CDR3 DNA sequence: TGCGCCAGCAGCTTGGGACAGGGGAGAGAGACCCAGTACTTC. Its protein is CASSLGQGRETQYF.